The entry that follows covers one TCR beta chain sequence. Trimming stripped 0 bases from V and 6 bases from J, with 13 bases between. CDR1 SGHVS and CDR2 FNYEAQ come from the germline V gene. The CDR3 runs 15 residues. Using immunoSEQ multiplex PCR, the repertoire was profiled, and TCRdb retains in-frame clones only, with some absent. The sample consists of over 55,000 clones, 91% of them appearing once. This specimen comes from a study of technical replicates of blood from a handful of donors. The rearrangement links TRBV7-6 to TRBJ2-3; TRBD2 is a possible D gene (7 bases). This TCR derives from a human donor in good health. Some clones in this sample may be carry-over from other donors' samples. Material for sequencing was PBMCs. The CDR3 is CASSLAGGGADTQYF. CDR3 coding DNA: TGTGCCAGCAGCTTAGCTGGAGGGGGGGCGGATACGCAGTATTTT.